A single sample is the source of the 10 T cell receptor beta chains below, sequenced in a study of blood T cell repertoires in COVID-19. Assay: immunoSEQ multiplex PCR; the TCRdb copy retains only in-frame clones and omits some. The sample contains some 160,000 clones, around four fifths of which appear only once. Sequencing was done on a sample of peripheral blood. The receptors shown here come from a woman in her 70s who had recovered from COVID-19.

The V call is TRBV9, the J call TRBJ2-3, with a tentative D call TRBD2 (6 bases). Germline assignment: CDR1 SGDLS and CDR2 YYNGEE. The CDR3 covers 14 residues. Trimming took 4 bases from V and 6 from J, leaving 15 bases between them. CDR3 sequence (DNA): TGTGCCAGCAGCCCCCTTCCGGGAGCGGATACGCAGTATTTT. Its translation: CASSPLPGADTQYF.

This chain links TRBV6-5 with TRBJ2-7; maybe TRBD1 (6 bases). The CDR3 runs 15 residues. The V end lost 8 bases, the J end lost 1 base, and 18 bases lay between the germline ends. CDR1 and CDR2 (germline): MNHEY, SVGAGI. CDR3 loop: CASHPRGYDSYEQYF. For the CDR3, the DNA is TGTGCCAGCCACCCTAGGGGGTATGATTCCTACGAGCAGTACTTC.

V and J are TRBV5-1 and TRBJ1-5; D is undetermined. There are 15 residues in the CDR3. CDR1 SGHRS and CDR2 YFSETQ come from the germline V gene. V dropped 0 bases and J dropped 5 bases, with 12 bases sitting between them. For the CDR3, the DNA is TGCGCCAGCAGCTTGGGTGGGTCCGGGGATCAGCCCCAGCATTTT. It yields the protein CASSLGGSGDQPQHF. Supplemented by reference TRBV5-1 and TRBJ1-5, the full variable domain reads KAGVTQTPRYLIKTRGQQVTLSCSPISGHRSVSWYQQTPGQGLQFLFEYFSETQRNKGNFPGRFSGRQFSNSRSEMNVSTLELGDSALYLCASSLGGSGDQPQHFGDGTRLSIL.

V is TRBV3-1 (or the pseudogene TRBV3-2) and J is TRBJ2-5; 8 bases map to TRBD2. Germline V gene sequence: CDR1 LGHDT, CDR2 YNNKEL (reference sequence). J was trimmed by 7 bases and V by 7 bases; bases with no gene match: 14. The CDR3 sequence is 15 residues long. In DNA, the CDR3 is TGTGCCAGCAAAGGGGCGGGAGGCCCGGGGGGGACCCAGTACTTC. This translates into CASKGAGGPGGTQYF.

The chain combines TRBV18 with TRBJ2-7; no clear D gene. V lost 0 bases and J lost 6, with 9 bases in between. The CDR3 has 13 amino acids. Per the germline V gene, CDR1 is KGHSH and CDR2 is LQKENI. The CDR3 DNA sequence: TGTGCCAGCTCACCACCGTCGGCGGCCGAGCAGTACTTC. Translating gives CASSPPSAAEQYF.

This clone was picked up one time. The chain uses TRBV30 and TRBJ1-2, with D possibly being TRBD1 (5 bases). Looked up from germline, CDR1 is GTSNPN and CDR2 is SVGIG (reference sequence). The V gene lost 2 bases and the J gene lost 5 bases, with 18 bases spanning the gap. The CDR3 totals 15 residues. CDR3 residues: CAWSPREGIAYGYTF. The CDR3 DNA sequence: TGTGCCTGGAGTCCGCGGGAGGGGATCGCGTATGGCTACACCTTC.

The chain carries TRBV10-3 and TRBJ2-6; tentatively, D is TRBD2 (5 bases). V was trimmed by 0 bases and J by 12 bases, leaving 6 bases between them. This CDR3 has 12 amino acids. Germline CDR1 reads ENHRY; CDR2 reads SYGVKD. Here the CDR3 reads CAISESEVVLTF. Here the CDR3 DNA reads TGTGCCATCAGTGAGTCGGAGGTCGTCCTGACTTTC.

The chain uses TRBV9 and TRBJ2-2, with D uncertain. The germline V gene encodes CDR1 SGDLS and CDR2 YYNGEE. V shed 0 bases and J shed 6 bases, with 6 bases lying between them. The CDR3 loop spans 13 amino acids. CDR3 loop: CASSVVVPGELFF. CDR3 coding DNA: TGTGCCAGCAGCGTAGTAGTCCCCGGGGAGCTGTTTTTT.

This clone was seen more than once but under ten times. This chain links TRBV7-2 with TRBJ2-1; 9 bases are shared with TRBD1. This CDR3 has 14 residues. From germline, CDR1 is SGHTA and CDR2 FQGNSA. V was clipped by 2 bases and J by 9 bases; unmatched bases: 5. The CDR3 region is CASSLRDRVGEQFF. The CDR3 DNA is TGTGCCAGCAGCTTAAGGGACAGGGTAGGTGAGCAGTTCTTC.

The J gene is TRBJ2-3, the V gene TRBV14; 9 bases match TRBD2. Germline V lookup: CDR1 SGHDN, CDR2 FVKESK. The J segment lost 5 bases and the V segment lost 4 bases, leaving 10 bases of the junction unmatched. The CDR3 contains 16 residues. CDR3 nucleotide sequence: TGTGCCAGCAGCCCCCTGGGCGGGAGGGGGCGAGATACGCAGTATTTT. Residues: CASSPLGGRGRDTQYF.